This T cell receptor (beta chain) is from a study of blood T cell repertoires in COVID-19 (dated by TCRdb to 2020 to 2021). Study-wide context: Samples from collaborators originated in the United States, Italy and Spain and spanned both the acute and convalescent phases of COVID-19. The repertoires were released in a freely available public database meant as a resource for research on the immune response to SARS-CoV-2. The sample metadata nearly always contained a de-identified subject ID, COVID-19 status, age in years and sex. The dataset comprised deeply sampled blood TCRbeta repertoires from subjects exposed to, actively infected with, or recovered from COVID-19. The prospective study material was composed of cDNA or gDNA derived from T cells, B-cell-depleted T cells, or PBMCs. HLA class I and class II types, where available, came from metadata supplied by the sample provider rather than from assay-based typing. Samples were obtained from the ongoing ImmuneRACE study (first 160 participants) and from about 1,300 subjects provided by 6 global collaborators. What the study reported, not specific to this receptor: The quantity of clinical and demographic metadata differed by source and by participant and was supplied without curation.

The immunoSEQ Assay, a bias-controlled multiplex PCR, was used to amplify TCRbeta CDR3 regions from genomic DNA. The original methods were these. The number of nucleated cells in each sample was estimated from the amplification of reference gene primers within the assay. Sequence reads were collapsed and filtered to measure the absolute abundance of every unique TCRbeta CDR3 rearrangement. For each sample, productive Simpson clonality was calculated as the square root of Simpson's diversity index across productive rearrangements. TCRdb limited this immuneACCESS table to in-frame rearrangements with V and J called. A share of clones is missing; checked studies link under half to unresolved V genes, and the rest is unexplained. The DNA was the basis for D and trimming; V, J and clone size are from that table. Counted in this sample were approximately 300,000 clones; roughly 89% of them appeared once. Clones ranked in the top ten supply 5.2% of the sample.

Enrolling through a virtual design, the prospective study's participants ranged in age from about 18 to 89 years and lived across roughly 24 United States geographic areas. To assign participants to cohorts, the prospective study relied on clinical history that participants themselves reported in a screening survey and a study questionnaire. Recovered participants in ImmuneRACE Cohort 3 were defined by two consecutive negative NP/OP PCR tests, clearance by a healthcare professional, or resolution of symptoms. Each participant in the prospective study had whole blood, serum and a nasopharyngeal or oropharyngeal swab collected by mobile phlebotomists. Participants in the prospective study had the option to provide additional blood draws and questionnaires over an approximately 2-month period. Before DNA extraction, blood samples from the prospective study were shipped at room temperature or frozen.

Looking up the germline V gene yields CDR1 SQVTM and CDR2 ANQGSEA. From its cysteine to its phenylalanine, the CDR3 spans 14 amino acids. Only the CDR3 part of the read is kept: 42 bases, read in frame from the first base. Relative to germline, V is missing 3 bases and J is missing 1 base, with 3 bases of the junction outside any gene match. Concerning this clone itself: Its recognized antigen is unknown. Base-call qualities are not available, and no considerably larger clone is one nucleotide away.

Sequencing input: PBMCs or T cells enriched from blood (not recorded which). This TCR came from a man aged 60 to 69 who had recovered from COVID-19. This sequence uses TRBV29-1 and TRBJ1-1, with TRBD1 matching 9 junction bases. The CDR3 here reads CSVDLGQGNTEAFF. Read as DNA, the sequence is TGCAGCGTTGACTTGGGACAGGGGAACACTGAAGCTTTCTTT.